These 2 T cell receptor beta chains were all obtained from the same sample, sequenced in a study of cytomegalovirus exposure and HLA in healthy donors. The primer mix had 60 Vbeta and 13 Jbeta primers. Some clones are missing from TCRdb's copy, which holds only in-frame ones; the method was immunoSEQ multiplex PCR. The table has roughly 200,000 clones, over 65% seen once; the top ten hold roughly 3.6%. The sequenced material came from PBMCs. These receptors all come from a man aged 35 to 55 in good health and CMV-seropositive.

V gene TRBV11-3 combines with J gene TRBJ1-1, with 11 bases fitting TRBD1. Germline CDR1 reads SGHNT; CDR2 reads YENEEA. The CDR3 covers 14 residues. Unmatched junction bases numbered 3, after V lost 5 bases and J lost 4 bases. The CDR3 spells CASSPGTGGTEAFF. The CDR3 bases are TGTGCCAGCAGCCCCGGGACAGGGGGCACTGAAGCTTTCTTT.

Here the CDR3 reads CASRSPGRGKQETQYF. The CDR3 bases are TGTGCCAGCAGGTCCCCGGGACGGGGGAAACAAGAGACCCAGTACTTC. The gene calls are TRBV11-2 and TRBJ2-5; D is perhaps TRBD2 (6 bases). V was trimmed by 6 bases and J by 2 bases, leaving 19 bases between them. This CDR3 spans 16 amino acids. Germline V gene lookup returns CDR1 SGHAT and CDR2 FQNNGV.